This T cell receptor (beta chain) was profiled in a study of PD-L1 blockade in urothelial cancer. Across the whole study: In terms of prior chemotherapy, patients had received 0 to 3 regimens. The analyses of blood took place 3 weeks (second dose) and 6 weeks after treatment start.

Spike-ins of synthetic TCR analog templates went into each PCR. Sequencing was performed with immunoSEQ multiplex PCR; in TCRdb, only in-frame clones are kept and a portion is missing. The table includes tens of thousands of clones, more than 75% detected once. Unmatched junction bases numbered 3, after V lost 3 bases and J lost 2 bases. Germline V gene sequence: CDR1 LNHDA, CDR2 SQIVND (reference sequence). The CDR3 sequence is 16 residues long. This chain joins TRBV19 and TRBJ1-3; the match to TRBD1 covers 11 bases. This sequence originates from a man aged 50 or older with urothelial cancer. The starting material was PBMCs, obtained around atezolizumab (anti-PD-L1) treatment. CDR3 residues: CASSMLGQGAGNTIYF. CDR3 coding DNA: TGTGCCAGTAGTATGCTGGGACAGGGGGCTGGAAACACCATATATTTT.